A few counts support the clone carrying this T cell receptor (beta chain). Its antigen is as yet unknown. Using immunoSEQ multiplex PCR, the repertoire was profiled, and TCRdb retains in-frame clones only, with some absent. In the table there are around 300,000 clones, 86% of which are singletons. V lost 3 bases and J lost 3; bases outside the gene matches: 3. CDR1 is MGHDK, CDR2 SYGVNS, per germline. The CDR3 is 15 residues long. These data originate in a study of cytomegalovirus exposure and HLA in healthy donors. Study-wide results and limits: Some TCR beta chains (roughly 160 of them) were listed as cytomegalovirus-associated. The tendency of first-cohort TCR clusters to co-occur in the 90 to 150 validation repertoires emerged from a later analysis.

Specimen: PBMCs. This TCR came from a woman between 18 and 29 years old in good health and CMV-seronegative. The chain uses TRBV25-1 and TRBJ1-3; 9 positions match TRBD1. The CDR3 region has the DNA TGTGCCAGCAGTGACCCGGGACAGGGTGGAAACACCATATATTTT. The encoded protein is CASSDPGQGGNTIYF. Using reference TRBV25-1 and TRBJ1-3 for the parts outside the CDR3, the full variable domain is EADIYQTPRYLVIGTGKKITLECSQTMGHDKMYWYQQDPGMELHLIHYSYGVNSTEKGDLSSESTVSRIRTEHFPLTLESARPSHTSQYLCASSDPGQGGNTIYFGEGSWLTVV.